This T cell receptor (beta chain) was found in a study of control samples from healthy donors and cancer patients (dated by TCRdb to about 2020). Turning to this clone: No antigen is known for it. Per-nucleotide qualities are absent, and no much larger clonotype sits a single base away.

The CDR3 covers 12 residues, taking in both the cysteine and the phenylalanine. CDR3 DNA is the only sequence kept; it has 36 bases, read in frame from the first base. V is pared back by 4 bases and J by 7 bases, with 12 bases lying between the germline termini. CDR1 and CDR2 were assigned from the germline V gene as SGHRS and YFSETQ. Receptor libraries were prepared by the immunoSEQ multiplex PCR assay. Here the immuneACCESS table is served through TCRdb, limited to in-frame sequences with V and J called. Missing clones are a known gap in these copies; in checked studies unresolved V genes cover under half, and the rest lacks a known reason. This sample lists 100,000 to 150,000 clones; approximately 92% were detected once. Jointly, the top ten make up under 0.7% of the sample.

The sequence links TRBV5-1 to TRBJ2-7; TRBD2 is a possible D gene, resting on 6 matching bases. The clonotype was recovered from a man older than 75 with head and neck cancer. The source material was PBMCs. The nucleotides read TGCGCCAGCAGCACCGGACGGGGGGAGCAGTACTTC. Its translation reads: CASSTGRGEQYF.